This T cell receptor (beta chain) was sequenced for a study of T cell repertoires in cytomegalovirus infection. MiXCR was run by TCRdb on the reads, yielding one entry per CDR3 protein. The sample consists of about 740,000 distinct CDR3 sequences, approximately 34% of them appearing once. Notes on this clonotype: The antigen remains undetermined.

Study-level points and caveats: Clonotypes of TCR beta that were HLA-C-restricted and CMV-specific dominated the ex vivo response.

This CDR3 region has 15 residues. Deletions cut 0 bases from V and 3 bases from J, with 9 bases between. CDR1 and CDR2 from the germline V gene are MNHNS and SASEGT. This sequence was found in a human donor in good health (CMV status not recorded). Some clones in this sample may be carry-over from other donors' samples. The source material was PBMCs. This sequence joins TRBV6-1 and TRBJ1-5; D is uncertain. The CDR3 coding sequence is TGTGCCAGCAGTGAAGCAGGCAGAAACAATCAGCCCCAGCATTTT. It encodes CASSEAGRNNQPQHF.